This T cell receptor beta chain emerged from a study of T cells in localized non-small cell lung cancer. Whole-study results and caveats: Paired adjacent lung recovered a median around 60 of the top 100 tumor clones.

About this clone itself: Antigen specificity is unknown.

Per the germline V gene, CDR1 is SGHKS and CDR2 is YYEKEE (reference sequence). The V segment lost 4 bases and the J segment 6 bases; nucleotides outside the gene matches: 5. The CDR3 contains 15 residues. Profiling relied on immunoSEQ multiplex PCR, and the TCRdb table lists in-frame clones only, not all of them. The sample has over 45,000 clones; more than 75% are singletons. Here the sequenced sample was PBMCs, taken before any cancer treatment. This TCR came from a female donor with stage II lung adenocarcinoma. The chain carries TRBV5-5 and TRBJ1-6, with 9 bases identical to TRBD1. The CDR3 sequence is CASSPEDRGNSPLHF. For the CDR3, the DNA is TGTGCCAGCAGCCCCGAGGACAGGGGTAATTCACCCCTCCACTTT.